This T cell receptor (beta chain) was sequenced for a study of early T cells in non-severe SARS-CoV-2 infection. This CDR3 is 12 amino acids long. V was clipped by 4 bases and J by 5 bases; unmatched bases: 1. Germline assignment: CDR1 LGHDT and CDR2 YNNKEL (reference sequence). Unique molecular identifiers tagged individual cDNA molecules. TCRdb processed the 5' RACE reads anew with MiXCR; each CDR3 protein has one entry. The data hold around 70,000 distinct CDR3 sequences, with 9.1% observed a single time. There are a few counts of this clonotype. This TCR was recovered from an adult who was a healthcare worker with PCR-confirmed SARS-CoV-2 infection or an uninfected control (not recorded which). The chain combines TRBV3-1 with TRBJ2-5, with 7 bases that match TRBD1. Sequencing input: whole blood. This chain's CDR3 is CASSRQGETQYF. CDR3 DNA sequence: TGTGCCAGCAGCCGACAGGGCGAGACCCAGTACTTC.